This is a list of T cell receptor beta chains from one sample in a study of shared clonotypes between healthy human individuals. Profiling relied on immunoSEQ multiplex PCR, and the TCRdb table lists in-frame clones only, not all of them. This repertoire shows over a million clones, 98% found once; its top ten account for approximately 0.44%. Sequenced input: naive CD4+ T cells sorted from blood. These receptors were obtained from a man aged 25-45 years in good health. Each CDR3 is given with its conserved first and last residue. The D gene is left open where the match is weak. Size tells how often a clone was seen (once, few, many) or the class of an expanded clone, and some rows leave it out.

TGCAGCGTTGGAATCACAGGGAGGGTATGGAATGAGCAGTTCTTC	CSVGITGRVWNEQFF	15	.	.	TRBJ2-1	TRBV29-1
TGTGCCAGCAGCCTTCCGGGGGACTCAGATACGCAGTATTTT	CASSLPGDSDTQYF	14	.	.	TRBJ2-3	TRBV5-4
TGTGCCAGCAGTGAATTCGGGGATAATGAAAAACTGTTTTTT	CASSEFGDNEKLFF	14	.	.	TRBJ1-4	TRBV25-1
TGTGCCAGCAGTTTCGGCAATCAGCCCCAGCATTTT	CASSFGNQPQHF	12	.	.	TRBJ1-5	TRBV6-6
TGTGCCAGCAGCTTAGCGCTACGGGAGGGCCTGTCTGGGGCCAACGTCCTGACTTTC	CASSLALREGLSGANVLTF	19	TRBD2	.	TRBJ2-6	TRBV7-2
TGTGCCAGCAGCGTCGGTAGCGGGAGTTACGAGCAGTACTTC	CASSVGSGSYEQYF	14	TRBD2	.	TRBJ2-7	TRBV9
TGCGCCAGCAGCCTCTATTATTCCGGGACTCCACTGTCCTACGAGCAGTACTTC	CASSLYYSGTPLSYEQYF	18	.	.	TRBJ2-7	TRBV4-1
TGTGCCAGTAGTACCGGACCGACCACCTACGAGCAGTACTTC	CASSTGPTTYEQYF	14	.	once	TRBJ2-7	TRBV19
TGTGCCAGCAGTGGGTCGGGCTACGAGCAGTACTTC	CASSGSGYEQYF	12	.	.	TRBJ2-7	TRBV2
TGTGCCAGCAGCGCCCGGGACAGGAAGGAGGACTATGGCTACACCTTC	CASSARDRKEDYGYTF	16	TRBD1	once	TRBJ1-2	TRBV7-8
TGTGCCAGCAGAATTTTGGGGGCAGATACGCAGTATTTT	CASRILGADTQYF	13	.	.	TRBJ2-3	TRBV13
TGTGCCAGCACCTTATTCCCTCGGACAGGGCTCGTCACCGGGGAGCTGTTTTTT	CASTLFPRTGLVTGELFF	18	TRBD1	.	TRBJ2-2	TRBV7-3
TGCAGCGCAGTAGGACAGGGGGCGGGGAACACTGAAGCTTTCTTT	CSAVGQGAGNTEAFF	15	TRBD1	.	TRBJ1-1	TRBV29-1
TGTGCCAGTACCCGACTAGCGGGAGGCTCCTACAATGAGCAGTTCTTC	CASTRLAGGSYNEQFF	16	TRBD2	.	TRBJ2-1	TRBV19
TGTGCTAGTGGCTCAACAGAGGACGCCTACAATGAGCAGTTCTTC	CASGSTEDAYNEQFF	15	.	.	TRBJ2-1	TRBV12-5
TGTGCCAGCAAGCACCTCGAGGCGTCCACTGAAGCTTTCTTT	CASKHLEASTEAFF	14	.	.	TRBJ1-1	TRBV6-6
TGTGCCAGCAGCTTTGCGGGGGCCCACTACGAGCAGTACTTC	CASSFAGAHYEQYF	14	.	.	TRBJ2-7	TRBV11-2
TGCGCCAGCAGCGCCAGGGGCGCCGACTCTGGAAACACCATATATTTT	CASSARGADSGNTIYF	16	.	.	TRBJ1-3	TRBV5-1
TGTGCCAGCAGTTTGTGGGACACTGAAGCTTTCTTT	CASSLWDTEAFF	12	.	.	TRBJ1-1	TRBV6-6
TGCGCCAGCAGCTTGTCCCTAGCGGGAGGGCCGGGTTACGAGCAGTACTTC	CASSLSLAGGPGYEQYF	17	TRBD2	once	TRBJ2-7	TRBV5-1
TGTGCCAGCGGTGGGCGGGAGTCCTACAATGAGCAGTTCTTC	CASGGRESYNEQFF	14	TRBD2	.	TRBJ2-1	TRBV19
TGTGCCAGCTCAGCCGTCGGGTGGGAGGCCTGGGAGCAGTACTTC	CASSAVGWEAWEQYF	15	.	.	TRBJ2-7	TRBV7-2
TGTGCCAGCACCCTGCGGGCAGCTCTCTATGGCTACACCTTC	CASTLRAALYGYTF	14	.	.	TRBJ1-2	TRBV6-1
TGTGCCAGCAGCTTGGGAGGCACAGATACGCAGTATTTT	CASSLGGTDTQYF	13	.	.	TRBJ2-3	TRBV5-4
TGTGCCAGCTCACCACGACAGGATATTAATGAAAAACTGTTTTTT	CASSPRQDINEKLFF	15	.	.	TRBJ1-4	TRBV18
TGTGCCAGCAGTCACCGGGACACTGGAGGGAACACTGAAGCTTTCTTT	CASSHRDTGGNTEAFF	16	.	.	TRBJ1-1	TRBV6-6
TGCGCCAGCAGCGGGGGACTAGCGGGAGGGACAGAGCAGTACTTC	CASSGGLAGGTEQYF	15	TRBD2	once	TRBJ2-7	TRBV5-1
TGCGCCAGCAGCTTCGGACTAGCGGGACCGCCTCTCACAGATACGCAGTATTTT	CASSFGLAGPPLTDTQYF	18	TRBD2	once	TRBJ2-3	TRBV5-1
TGTGCCAGCAGCGATCCAGGAAGAACTAGCAATCAGCCCCAGCATTTT	CASSDPGRTSNQPQHF	16	.	.	TRBJ1-5	TRBV5-4
TGCGCCAGCAGCACCCGGCAGATCTCCGATGAGCAGTTCTTC	CASSTRQISDEQFF	14	.	.	TRBJ2-1	TRBV5-1
TGCAGCGTTGAATATATATCCGCCGGGACATTCGGGAACATTCAGTACTTC	CSVEYISAGTFGNIQYF	17	.	.	TRBJ2-4	TRBV29-1
TGCGCCAGCAGCTTGACCCCCCTGGGGGGCCAAGAGACCCAGTACTTC	CASSLTPLGGQETQYF	16	.	.	TRBJ2-5	TRBV5-1
TGTGCCACCCGGGGACCGATCGGGGCCTACGAGCAGTACTTC	CATRGPIGAYEQYF	14	.	once	TRBJ2-7	TRBV5-8
TGCAGCGTTGCCGAGTCCCCGACTGTGGTGCAAGAGACCCAGTACTTC	CSVAESPTVVQETQYF	16	.	.	TRBJ2-5	TRBV29-1
TGTGCCATCCTTGACAGGGGCGCCTATGAGCAGTTCTTC	CAILDRGAYEQFF	13	TRBD1	.	TRBJ2-1	TRBV2
TGTGCCAGCACCCCGAGTGAGACTACTAGCACAGATACGCAGTATTTT	CASTPSETTSTDTQYF	16	.	.	TRBJ2-3	TRBV5-6
TGTGCCAGCAGCTTGGCCCCCAGCGGGAGCACAGATACGCAGTATTTT	CASSLAPSGSTDTQYF	16	.	.	TRBJ2-3	TRBV5-4
TGTGCCAGCAGCTTAGGGGGGACTAGCGGGAGTTACGAGCAGTACTTC	CASSLGGTSGSYEQYF	16	TRBD2	.	TRBJ2-7	TRBV7-6
TGTGCCAGCAGCCCTACCAACTACGAGCAGTACTTC	CASSPTNYEQYF	12	.	.	TRBJ2-7	TRBV6-6
TGCAGCGTTGTTGTAGCGGGAGGTTTGGATGAGCAGTTCTTC	CSVVVAGGLDEQFF	14	TRBD2	.	TRBJ2-1	TRBV29-1
TGTGCCAGCTCACCAACGAGAACTAGCGCTAATGAGCAGTTCTTC	CASSPTRTSANEQFF	15	TRBD2	once	TRBJ2-1	TRBV18
TGCGCCAGCAGCTTGGTTCCAGGTGAAAAACTGTTTTTT	CASSLVPGEKLFF	13	.	.	TRBJ1-4	TRBV5-1
TGTGCCAGCAGCTCCCTCACGGGGGGAGGTCGGTACGAGCAGTACTTC	CASSSLTGGGRYEQYF	16	TRBD2	.	TRBJ2-7	TRBV13
TGTGCCAGCAGCCTCAAAGGGAGGAAGCAAGAGACCCAGTACTTC	CASSLKGRKQETQYF	15	.	.	TRBJ2-5	TRBV7-9
TGCAGCGTTGTAAGCCGCACAGATACGCAGTATTTT	CSVVSRTDTQYF	12	.	once	TRBJ2-3	TRBV29-1